The present TCR beta chain was sequenced within a study of cytomegalovirus exposure and HLA in healthy donors. The germline V gene encodes CDR1 LNHDA and CDR2 SQIVND (reference sequence). The CDR3 runs 11 residues. Germline trimming cut 5 bases from V and 10 bases from J; bases unmatched to any gene: 3. Amplification used 60 Vbeta primers and 13 Jbeta primers. Produced via immunoSEQ multiplex PCR; TCRdb's table is partial and in-frame only. The table has about 140,000 clones, roughly 75% seen once. General study findings and limits: Per a later analysis, HLA-associated TCR beta chains showed more clonal expansion than other, equally common TCR beta chains. According to reports, the classifier identified cytomegalovirus status with high specificity and sensitivity.

A remark on this clone: Antigen: not known.

This receptor was identified in a man in his forties in good health and CMV-seropositive. The sequenced material came from PBMCs. V usage is TRBV19 and J usage is TRBJ1-1; 8 bases map to TRBD1. Written as DNA, the CDR3 is TGTGCCAGTAGTTGGGACAGGACAGCTTTCTTT. It encodes CASSWDRTAFF.